This T cell receptor beta chain was sequenced in a study of CD8 T cells in ankylosing spondylitis. Germline V gives CDR1 LGHDT, CDR2 YNNKEL (reference sequence). Trimming shortened V by 7 bases and J by 1 base, and 10 bases separated the two germline ends. CDR3 size: 13 residues. TCR beta libraries were made by quantitative 5'-RACE with molecular barcodes. TCRdb processed the 5' RACE reads anew with MiXCR; each CDR3 protein has one entry. The sample holds some 200,000 distinct CDR3 sequences, 13% seen once. Material for sequencing was blood, either unsorted or a sorted T cell fraction (not recorded which). The chain carries TRBV3-1 and TRBJ1-2; the D gene is possibly TRBD1 (5 bases). The receptor was isolated from a male donor with ankylosing spondylitis or in good health (not recorded which). CDR3 nucleotides: TGTGCCAGCACCTCGGGGCTTAACTATGGCTACACCTTC. It yields the protein CASTSGLNYGYTF.